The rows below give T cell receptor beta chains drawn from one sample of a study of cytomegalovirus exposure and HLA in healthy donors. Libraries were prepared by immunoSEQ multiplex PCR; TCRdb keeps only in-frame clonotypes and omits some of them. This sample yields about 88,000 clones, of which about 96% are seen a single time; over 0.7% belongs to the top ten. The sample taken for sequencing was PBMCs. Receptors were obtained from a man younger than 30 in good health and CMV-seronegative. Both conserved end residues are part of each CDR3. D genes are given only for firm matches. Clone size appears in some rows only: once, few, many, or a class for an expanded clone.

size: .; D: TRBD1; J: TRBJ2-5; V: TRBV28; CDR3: CASSFAKGQPQETQYF; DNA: TGTGCCAGCAGCTTCGCCAAGGGACAGCCACAAGAGACCCAGTACTTC
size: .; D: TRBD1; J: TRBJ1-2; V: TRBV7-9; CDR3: CASSAPGQGYGYTF; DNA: TGTGCCAGCAGCGCACCGGGACAGGGATATGGCTACACCTTC
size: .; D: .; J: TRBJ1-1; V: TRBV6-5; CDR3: CASTWGGRGNTEAFF; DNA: TGTGCCAGCACCTGGGGGGGACGGGGGAACACTGAAGCTTTCTTT
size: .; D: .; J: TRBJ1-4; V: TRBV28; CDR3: CASSLYSGMNEKLFF; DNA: TGTGCCAGCAGTTTATACAGTGGTATGAATGAAAAACTGTTTTTT
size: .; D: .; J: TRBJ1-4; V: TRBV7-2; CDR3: CASSLRGRNEKLFF; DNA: TGTGCCAGCAGCTTGAGGGGGAGAAATGAAAAACTGTTTTTT
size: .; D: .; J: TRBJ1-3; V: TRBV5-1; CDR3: CASSSTGSTGNTIYF; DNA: TGCGCCAGCAGCTCAACAGGGTCGACTGGAAACACCATATATTTT
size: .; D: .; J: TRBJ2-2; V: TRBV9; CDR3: CASSVGGGMGELFF; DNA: TGTGCCAGCAGCGTAGGGGGCGGGATGGGGGAGCTGTTTTTT
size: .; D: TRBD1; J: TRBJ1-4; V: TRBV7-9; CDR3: CASSPASRWTGPNEKLFF; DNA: TGTGCCAGCAGCCCTGCATCCCGATGGACAGGGCCGAATGAAAAACTGTTTTTT
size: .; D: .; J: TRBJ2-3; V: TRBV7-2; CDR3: CASSLGGKGDTQYF; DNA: TGTGCCAGCAGCTTAGGAGGGAAGGGAGATACGCAGTATTTT
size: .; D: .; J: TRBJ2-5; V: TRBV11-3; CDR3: CASSFRAKETQYF; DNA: TGTGCCAGCAGCTTCCGAGCTAAAGAGACCCAGTACTTC
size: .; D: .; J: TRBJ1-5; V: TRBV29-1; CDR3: CSVTQDYSNQPQHF; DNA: TGCAGCGTAACGCAGGACTATAGCAATCAGCCCCAGCATTTT
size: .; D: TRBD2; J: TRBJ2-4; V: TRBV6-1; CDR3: CASSEGLAEAKNIQYF; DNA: TGTGCCAGCAGTGAGGGACTAGCGGAAGCCAAAAACATTCAGTACTTC
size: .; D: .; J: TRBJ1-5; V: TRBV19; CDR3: CASTRTSRNQPQHF; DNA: TGTGCCAGTACCCGGACAAGCAGAAATCAGCCCCAGCATTTT
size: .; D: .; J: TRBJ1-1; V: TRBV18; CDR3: CASSPDRLNTEAFF; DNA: TGTGCCAGCTCACCAGACAGACTGAACACTGAAGCTTTCTTT
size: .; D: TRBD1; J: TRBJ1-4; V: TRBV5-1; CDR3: CASSATGQGYGEKLFF; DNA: TGCGCCAGCAGCGCCACGGGACAGGGGTATGGTGAAAAACTGTTTTTT
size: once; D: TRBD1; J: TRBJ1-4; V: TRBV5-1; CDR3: CASSLNRGNEKLFF; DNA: TGCGCCAGCAGCTTAAACAGGGGGAATGAAAAACTGTTTTTT
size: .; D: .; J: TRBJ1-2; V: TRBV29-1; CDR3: CSVESFRGNYGYTF; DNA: TGCAGCGTTGAATCCTTTCGGGGAAACTATGGCTACACCTTC
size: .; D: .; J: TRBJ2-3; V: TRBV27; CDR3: CASSLSTSTDTQYF; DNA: TGTGCCAGCAGTTTATCGACTAGCACAGATACGCAGTATTTT
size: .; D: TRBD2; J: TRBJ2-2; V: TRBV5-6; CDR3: CASSLFGRVNTGELFF; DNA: TGTGCCAGCAGCTTGTTCGGGAGGGTGAACACCGGGGAGCTGTTTTTT
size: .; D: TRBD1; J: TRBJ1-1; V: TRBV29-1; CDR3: CSVETGSYTEAFF; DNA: TGCAGCGTAGAGACAGGGTCCTACACTGAAGCTTTCTTT
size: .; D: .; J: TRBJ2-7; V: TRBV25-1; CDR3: CASSPRGVSSSYEQYF; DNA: TGTGCCAGCAGTCCTCGTGGAGTCTCGAGTTCCTACGAGCAGTACTTC
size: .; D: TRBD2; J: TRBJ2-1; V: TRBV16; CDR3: CASSQIAAGTYNEQFF; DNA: TGTGCCAGCAGCCAAATCGCAGCGGGAACCTACAATGAGCAGTTCTTC
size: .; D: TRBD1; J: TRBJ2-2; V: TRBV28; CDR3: CASSSPGQGAGTGELFF; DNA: TGTGCCAGCAGTTCCCCGGGACAGGGGGCGGGGACCGGGGAGCTGTTTTTT
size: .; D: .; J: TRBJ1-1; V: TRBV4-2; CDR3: CASSQGGPGANTEAFF; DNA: TGTGCCAGCAGCCAGGGGGGGCCGGGGGCGAACACTGAAGCTTTCTTT
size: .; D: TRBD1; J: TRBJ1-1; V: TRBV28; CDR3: CASRGGQGRNTEAFF; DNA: TGTGCCAGCAGGGGGGGACAGGGGAGGAACACTGAAGCTTTCTTT
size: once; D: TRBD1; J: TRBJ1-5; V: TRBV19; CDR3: CASSPPGQRLRVPQHF; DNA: TGTGCCAGTAGCCCTCCGGGACAGAGGTTGAGAGTGCCCCAGCATTTT
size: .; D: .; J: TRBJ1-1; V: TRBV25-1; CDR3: CASSATHRNTEAFF; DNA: TGTGCCAGCAGCGCAACCCACAGGAACACTGAAGCTTTCTTT
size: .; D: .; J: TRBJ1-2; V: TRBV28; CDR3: CASSNVGGRYGYTF; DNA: TGTGCCAGCAGTAATGTCGGGGGGAGGTATGGCTACACCTTC
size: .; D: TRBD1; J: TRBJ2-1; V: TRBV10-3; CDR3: CAISTGTDYNEQFF; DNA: TGTGCCATCAGCACCGGGACAGACTACAATGAGCAGTTCTTC
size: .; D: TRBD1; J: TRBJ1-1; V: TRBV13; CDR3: CASSGRTGPRLFMNTEAFF; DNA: TGTGCCAGCAGCGGACGGACAGGACCCCGTCTTTTCATGAACACTGAAGCTTTCTTT
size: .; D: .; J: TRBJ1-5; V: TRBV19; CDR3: CASIWTGASGPQHF; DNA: TGTGCCAGTATTTGGACGGGCGCTAGCGGGCCCCAGCATTTT
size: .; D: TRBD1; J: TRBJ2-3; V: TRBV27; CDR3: CASSFRQGGDTQYF; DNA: TGTGCCAGCAGTTTTAGACAGGGCGGGGATACGCAGTATTTT
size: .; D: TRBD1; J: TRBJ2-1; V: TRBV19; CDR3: CASSIDLVGTGGFDEQFF; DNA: TGTGCCAGTAGTATAGATCTCGTCGGGACAGGGGGCTTCGATGAGCAGTTCTTC
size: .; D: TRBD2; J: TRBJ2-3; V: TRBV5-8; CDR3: CASLRLAGADTQYF; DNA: TGTGCCAGCCTGCGGCTAGCGGGAGCAGATACGCAGTATTTT
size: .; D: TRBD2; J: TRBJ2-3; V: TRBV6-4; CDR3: CASSETSGRSIDTQYF; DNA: TGTGCCAGCAGTGAAACTAGCGGGAGAAGTATAGATACGCAGTATTTT
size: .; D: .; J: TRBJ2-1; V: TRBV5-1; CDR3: CASSLVQGSYNEQFF; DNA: TGCGCCAGCAGCTTAGTACAGGGCTCCTACAATGAGCAGTTCTTC
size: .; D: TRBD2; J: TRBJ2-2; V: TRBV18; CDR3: CASSPGTRSTGELFF; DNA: TGTGCCAGCTCACCCGGGACTAGGTCAACCGGGGAGCTGTTTTTT
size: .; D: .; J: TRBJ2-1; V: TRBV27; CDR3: CASSSWRGYEQFF; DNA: TGTGCCAGCAGTTCTTGGAGGGGATATGAGCAGTTCTTC
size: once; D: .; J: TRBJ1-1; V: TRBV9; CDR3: CASSDLTGSTEAFF; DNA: TGTGCCAGCAGCGACTTGACAGGTAGCACTGAAGCTTTCTTT
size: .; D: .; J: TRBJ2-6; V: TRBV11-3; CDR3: CASSRAGMSGANVLTF; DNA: TGTGCCAGCAGTCGGGCCGGGATGTCTGGGGCCAACGTCCTGACTTTC
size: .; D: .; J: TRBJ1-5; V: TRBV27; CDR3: CASSLGQYSNQPQHF; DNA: TGTGCCAGCAGTCTGGGGCAATATAGCAATCAGCCCCAGCATTTT
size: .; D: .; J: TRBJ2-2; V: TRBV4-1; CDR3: CASSQDPGTGELFF; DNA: TGCGCCAGCAGCCAAGATCCGGGCACCGGGGAGCTGTTTTTT
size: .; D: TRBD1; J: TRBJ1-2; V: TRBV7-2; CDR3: CASTAVGQGASYTF; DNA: TGTGCCAGCACTGCCGTTGGACAGGGGGCTTCCTACACCTTC
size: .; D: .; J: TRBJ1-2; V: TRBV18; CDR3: CASSPYEQGYYGYTF; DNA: TGTGCCAGCTCACCATACGAACAGGGCTACTATGGCTACACCTTC
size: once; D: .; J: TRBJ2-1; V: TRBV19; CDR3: CASSTWPDEQFF; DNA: TGTGCCAGTAGTACCTGGCCAGATGAGCAGTTCTTC
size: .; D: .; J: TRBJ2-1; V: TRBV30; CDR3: CAWSRGQGDNEQFF; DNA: TGTGCCTGGAGCCGGGGACAAGGGGACAATGAGCAGTTCTTC
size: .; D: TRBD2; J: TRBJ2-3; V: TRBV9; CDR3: CASGGLAGGTDTQYF; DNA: TGTGCCAGCGGGGGGCTAGCGGGAGGCACAGATACGCAGTATTTT
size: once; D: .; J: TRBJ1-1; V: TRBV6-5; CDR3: CASSRTANTEAFF; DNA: TGTGCCAGCAGTCGGACAGCGAACACTGAAGCTTTCTTT
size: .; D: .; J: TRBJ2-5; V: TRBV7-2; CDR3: CASSFPSQETQYF; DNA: TGTGCCAGCAGCTTCCCGTCCCAAGAGACCCAGTACTTC
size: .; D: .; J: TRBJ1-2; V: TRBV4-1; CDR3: CASKRDPGDYGYTF; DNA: TGCGCCAGCAAAAGGGACCCGGGGGACTATGGCTACACCTTC
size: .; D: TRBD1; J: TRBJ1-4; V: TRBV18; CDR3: CASSQSLTGTGDEKLFF; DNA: TGTGCCAGCTCTCAATCGTTGACCGGGACAGGGGACGAAAAACTGTTTTTT
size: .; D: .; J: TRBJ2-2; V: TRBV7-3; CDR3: CASSLTPGNTGELFF; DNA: TGTGCCAGCAGCTTAACGCCAGGGAACACCGGGGAGCTGTTTTTT
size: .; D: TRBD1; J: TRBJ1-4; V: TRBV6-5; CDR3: CASSRQGVNEKLFF; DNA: TGTGCCAGCAGCCGACAGGGGGTCAATGAAAAACTGTTTTTT
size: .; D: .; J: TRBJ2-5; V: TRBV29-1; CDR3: CSVAQQETQYF; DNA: TGCAGCGTTGCTCAGCAAGAGACCCAGTACTTC
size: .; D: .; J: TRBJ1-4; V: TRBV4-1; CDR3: CASSQPTPSATNEKLFF; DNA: TGCGCCAGCAGCCAACCAACCCCCAGTGCAACTAATGAAAAACTGTTTTTT
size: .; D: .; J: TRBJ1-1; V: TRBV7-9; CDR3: CASRIQGNTEAFF; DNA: TGTGCCAGCAGGATACAGGGGAACACTGAAGCTTTCTTT
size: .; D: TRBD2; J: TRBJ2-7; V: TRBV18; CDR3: CASSPGLDTYEQYF; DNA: TGTGCCAGCTCACCGGGACTAGACACCTACGAGCAGTACTTC
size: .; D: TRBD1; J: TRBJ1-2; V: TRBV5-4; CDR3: CASSLVGQERMRNGYTF; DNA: TGTGCCAGCAGCTTGGTGGGACAGGAGAGAATGAGGAATGGCTACACCTTC
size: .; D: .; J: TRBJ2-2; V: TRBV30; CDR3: CASWGGPNTGELFF; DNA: TGTGCCAGCTGGGGCGGCCCGAACACCGGGGAGCTGTTTTTT
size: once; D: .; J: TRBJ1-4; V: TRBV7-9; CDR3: CASSIQGTNEKLFF; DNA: TGTGCCAGCAGCATACAGGGTACTAATGAAAAACTGTTTTTT